One sample yielded the 19 T cell receptor beta chains listed below, sequenced in a study of blood T cell repertoires in COVID-19. Produced via immunoSEQ multiplex PCR; TCRdb's table is partial and in-frame only. Among over 80,000 clones, around 82% were seen once, and the ten largest hold approximately 17%. The sample taken for sequencing was peripheral blood. The source is a woman aged 55-70 years with acute or convalescent COVID-19.

The CDR3 loop reads CASRVSGEGNEQFF. DNA for the CDR3: TGTGCCAGCAGGGTGAGCGGGGAGGGGAATGAGCAGTTCTTC. The V call is TRBV9, the J call TRBJ2-1, with 7 bases fitting TRBD2. V was pared by 5 bases and J by 7 bases, with 9 bases of the junction left unmatched. Germline CDR1 and CDR2: SGDLS and YYNGEE. This CDR3 has 14 residues.

The chain recombines TRBV30 with TRBJ2-5, with 9 bases matching TRBD2. The V and J ends lost 4 bases and 2 bases, in that order; junction bases with no gene match: 11. Germline V CDR1 and CDR2: GTSNPN, SVGIG (reference sequence). This CDR3 is 16 amino acids long. The CDR3 bases are TGTGCCTGGACTTTGCGGGGGGGCAGTTGGCAAGAGACCCAGTACTTC. It codes for CAWTLRGGSWQETQYF.

This rearrangement joins TRBV7-2 to TRBJ2-2; D perhaps matches TRBD1 (7 bases). The CDR3 spans 16 residues. V gave up 5 bases and J gave up 6 bases, with 19 bases separating them. The germline gives CDR1 SGHTA, CDR2 FQGNSA. The DNA of the CDR3 is TGTGCCAGCAGCCCCAGGGGGGTAAGGGTAGCCGGGGAGCTGTTTTTT. Its protein product is CASSPRGVRVAGELFF.

This chain joins TRBV6-4 and TRBJ2-1; D might be TRBD1 (8 bases). Germline CDR1 MRHNA, CDR2 SNTAGT. CDR3 length: 15 amino acids. Trimming removed 5 bases at V and 5 bases at J, with 16 bases between. The CDR3 nucleotides are TGTGCCAGCAGTCCACAGGGGGGGGCCGACAATGAGCAGTTCTTC. The encoded protein is CASSPQGGADNEQFF.

The chain couples TRBV9 to TRBJ1-2; 7 nucleotides match TRBD1. Germline CDR1 is SGDLS and CDR2 is YYNGEE. The CDR3 covers 13 residues. Losses at the gene ends were 4 bases for V and 5 bases for J; bases not matched to a gene: 5. As DNA, the CDR3 is TGTGCCAGCAGCACAGGACAGGCATATGGCTACACCTTC. As protein: CASSTGQAYGYTF.

The chain links TRBV11-3 to TRBJ2-1, with TRBD2 identical over 11 bases. V trimming: 5 bases; J trimming: 10 bases; junction bases outside the gene matches: 7. Germline V lookup: CDR1 SGHNT, CDR2 YENEEA. The CDR3 is 14 amino acids. CDR3 bases: TGTGCCAGCAGCCCGGGGACTAGCGGAGGCGAGCAGTTCTTC. Protein: CASSPGTSGGEQFF.

The chain carries TRBV20-1 and TRBJ1-3, with D perhaps TRBD1 (5 bases). The germline V gene encodes CDR1 DFQATT and CDR2 SNEGSKA (reference sequence). This CDR3 comprises 10 residues. The DNA for the CDR3 is TGCACCTCCGGTGGGGCCCCCATATATTTT. This encodes CTSGGAPIYF.

The chain joins TRBV6-6 to TRBJ1-6, with D possibly matching TRBD1 (5 bases). The CDR3 is 15 amino acids. The V end was cut by 2 bases, the J end by 9 bases, with 14 bases between. Looked up from germline, CDR1 is MNHNY and CDR2 is SVGAGI (reference sequence). The CDR3 region is CASSYGEGVRSPLHF. Here the CDR3 DNA reads TGTGCCAGCAGTTACGGGGAAGGGGTTCGTTCACCCCTCCACTTT.

This chain connects TRBV5-4 to TRBJ2-7; tentative D call: TRBD2 (5 bases). The CDR3 sequence is 13 residues long. The germline V gene has CDR1 SGHNT and CDR2 YYREEE (reference sequence). V lost 1 base and J lost 2, with 7 bases in between. The CDR3 reads CASSLTGTYEQYF. CDR3 sequence (DNA): TGTGCCAGCAGCTTGACGGGGACCTACGAGCAGTACTTC.

The gene calls are TRBV19 and TRBJ2-7; D is possibly TRBD2 (5 bases). Trimming pared 2 bases from V and 6 bases from J, leaving 11 bases between. The CDR3 contains 13 residues. Germline CDR1 LNHDA, CDR2 SQIVND (reference sequence). The CDR3 reads CASSIMGAGEQYF. Here the CDR3 DNA reads TGTGCCAGTAGTATAATGGGAGCTGGCGAGCAGTACTTC.

This clone has a handful of counts. The rearrangement joins TRBV27 to TRBJ2-2, with 11 bases lining up with TRBD1. The CDR3 has 15 residues. Germline V gene data show CDR1 as MNHEY and CDR2 as SMNVEV (reference sequence). After removal of 4 bases from V and 2 bases from J, the junction contained 0 bases not matched to a gene. The CDR3 DNA sequence: TGTGCCAGCAGTTGGACAGGGGGCAACACCGGGGAGCTGTTTTTT. It codes for CASSWTGGNTGELFF.

The genes are TRBV5-1 and TRBJ2-5; 11 bases agree with TRBD2. The germline gives CDR1 SGHRS, CDR2 YFSETQ. Trimming removed 0 bases from V and 6 bases from J; junction bases left unmatched: 4. The CDR3 consists of 15 residues. The DNA of the CDR3 is TGCGCCAGCAGCTTGGTCTCTAGCGGGGGGAAGACCCAGTACTTC. Translating gives CASSLVSSGGKTQYF.

The chain carries TRBV19 and TRBJ2-7; 7 nucleotides line up with TRBD1. V lost 3 bases and J lost 5; bases outside the gene matches: 7. CDR1 LNHDA and CDR2 SQIVND come from the germline V gene (reference sequence). This CDR3 is 14 amino acids long. In DNA, the CDR3 is TGTGCCAGTAGTATTAGTTCAACAGGGGACGAGCAGTACTTC. This translates into CASSISSTGDEQYF.

This chain uses TRBV5-6 with TRBJ2-7, with D tentatively TRBD1 (6 bases). The germline CDR1 and CDR2 sequences are SGHDT and YYEEEE. CDR3 length equals 16 residues. V lost 3 bases to trimming and J lost 3 bases, with 19 bases between them. The CDR3 bases are TGTGCCAGCAGCTCAACAATGAACAGGGTGAGCTACGAGCAGTACTTC. It specifies CASSSTMNRVSYEQYF.

CDR3 loop: CASSVAGVQETQYF. The DNA for the CDR3 is TGTGCCAGCAGCGTGGCCGGGGTCCAAGAGACCCAGTACTTC. The J gene is TRBJ2-5, the V gene TRBV9, with D possibly matching TRBD2 (5 bases). The CDR3 length is 14 residues. The V end lost 2 bases, the J end lost 1 base, and 9 bases lay between the germline ends. Germline V CDR1 and CDR2: SGDLS, YYNGEE.

The table lists this clone with a count of one. The chain has TRBV29-1 and TRBJ1-2; a possible D gene is TRBD1 (5 bases). The CDR3 has 16 amino acids. The V and J ends lost 2 bases and 3 bases respectively, with 19 bases between them. Germline-derived CDR1 and CDR2 are SQVTM and ANQGSEA. CDR3 sequence: CSVESLGQSSYYGYTF. The CDR3 bases are TGCAGCGTTGAATCCCTGGGGCAGTCGAGCTACTATGGCTACACCTTC.

The CDR3 sequence is CASSKGQGTTEAFF. The DNA of the CDR3 is TGTGCCAGCAGCAAAGGACAGGGTACCACTGAAGCTTTCTTT. The chain carries TRBV11-3 and TRBJ1-1; the match to TRBD1 covers 8 bases. Germline loops: CDR1 SGHNT, CDR2 YENEEA. With 5 bases clipped from V and 4 bases from J, the junction kept 6 bases outside the gene matches. The CDR3 is 14 amino acids.

The rearrangement uses TRBV7-2 and TRBJ1-5, with D maybe TRBD1 (5 bases). Germline V gives CDR1 SGHTA, CDR2 FQGNSA. The V end lost 6 bases, the J end lost 4 bases, and 10 bases lay between the germline ends. The CDR3 is made up of 13 amino acids. CDR3 bases: TGTGCCAGCAGACCAGACAGTAATCAGCCCCAGCATTTT. It encodes CASRPDSNQPQHF.

The chain carries TRBV30 and TRBJ1-2, with unresolved D. Trimming removed 3 bases at V and 2 bases at J, with 7 bases between. From germline, CDR1 is GTSNPN and CDR2 SVGIG (reference sequence). The CDR3 has 12 residues. CDR3 amino acids: CAWSWQNYGYTF. The CDR3 nucleotides read TGTGCCTGGAGCTGGCAGAACTATGGCTACACCTTC.